The 20 T cell receptor beta chains below were found in one sample sequenced in a study of blood T cell repertoires in COVID-19. The data were produced by immunoSEQ multiplex PCR, yet TCRdb's version contains in-frame clones alone and is incomplete. The repertoire holds 150,000 to 200,000 clones, approximately 80% seen once, with 13% in the top ten. The sequencing sample was made of PBMCs or T cells enriched from blood (not recorded which). The origin of the receptors is a woman aged 60-70 years who had recovered from COVID-19.

The chain employs TRBV28 and TRBJ2-1; 10 nucleotides line up with TRBD2. The CDR3 runs 17 residues. V trimming: 5 bases; J trimming: 8 bases; junction bases outside the gene matches: 15. Germline assignment: CDR1 MDHEN and CDR2 SYDVKM. This chain's CDR3 is CASSPLGAGGPRDEQFF. CDR3 DNA sequence: TGTGCCAGCAGTCCCCTAGGAGCGGGAGGGCCGCGCGATGAGCAGTTCTTC.

The rearrangement links TRBV2 to TRBJ2-5; no clear D. The germline gives CDR1 SNHLY, CDR2 FYNNEI. V was shortened by 7 bases and J by 4 bases, with 16 bases between the two germline ends. This CDR3 is 14 amino acids long. DNA for the CDR3: TGTGCCAGCAAGTCAAACGAGGTGGGAGAGACCCAGTACTTC. Its translation is CASKSNEVGETQYF.

The DNA for the CDR3 is TGCAGTGCTAGTAAGGGACTACTCTTTGAGACCCAGTACTTC. Amino acids: CSASKGLLFETQYF. The gene calls are TRBV20-1 and TRBJ2-5; 7 bases fit TRBD2. Germline lookup yields CDR1 DFQATT and CDR2 SNEGSKA (reference sequence). After removal of 3 bases from V and 5 bases from J, the junction contained 9 bases not matched to a gene. The CDR3 has 14 residues.

The chain is built from TRBV10-1 and TRBJ2-2; D ambiguous. V gave up 5 bases and J gave up 0 bases, with 7 bases separating them. The CDR3 is 14 residues long. The germline V gene encodes CDR1 WNHNN and CDR2 SYGVQD (reference sequence). DNA of the CDR3: TGCGCCAGCAGTTTACAGCCGAACACCGGGGAGCTGTTTTTT. Its protein is CASSLQPNTGELFF.

The sample holds a few counts of this clone. The genes are TRBV4-2 and TRBJ2-1; a possible D gene is TRBD2 (6 bases). There are 14 residues in the CDR3. Trimming left V 1 base short and J 7 bases short, with 11 bases between. Germline V gives CDR1 LGHNA, CDR2 YNFKEQ. CDR3 nucleotide sequence: TGTGCCAGCAGCCAAGTCGGCAGCGGGAATGAGCAGTTCTTC. Translating it yields CASSQVGSGNEQFF.

This chain connects TRBV18 to TRBJ1-1; 7 positions agree with TRBD1. Germline-derived CDR1 and CDR2 are KGHSH and LQKENI. Losses at the gene ends were 2 bases for V and 4 bases for J; bases not matched to a gene: 10. There are 16 residues in the CDR3. CDR3 coding DNA: TGTGCCAGCTCACCATTGGTGACCACAGGGGTCACTGAAGCTTTCTTT. Amino acids: CASSPLVTTGVTEAFF.

The chain joins TRBV11-2 to TRBJ2-5; D is possibly TRBD2 (6 bases). The CDR3 has 13 amino acids. CDR1 is SGHAT, CDR2 FQNNGV, per germline. V was cut by 5 bases and J by 0 bases, with 7 bases left in between. This CDR3 is CASSRGNQETQYF. The CDR3 coding sequence is TGTGCCAGCAGCCGGGGGAACCAAGAGACCCAGTACTTC.

The chain employs TRBV5-4 and TRBJ1-4; possibly TRBD1 for D (6 bases). The CDR3 runs 16 residues. Germline CDR1 SGHNT, CDR2 YYREEE (reference sequence). V was shortened by 0 bases and J by 8 bases, with 17 bases between the two germline ends. CDR3 sequence: CASSLAGGQSGEKLFF. In DNA form, the CDR3 reads TGTGCCAGCAGCTTGGCTGGGGGCCAATCGGGCGAAAAACTGTTTTTT.

The genes are TRBV28 and TRBJ1-5, with D possibly matching TRBD1 (6 bases). Germline assignment: CDR1 MDHEN and CDR2 SYDVKM. The CDR3 has 15 amino acids. Trimming left V 5 bases short and J 9 bases short, with 20 bases between. CDR3 DNA: TGTGCCAGCAGTCCGGCAGGTGGGGGCGGATGGCCCCAGCATTTT. Translation: CASSPAGGGGWPQHF.

The chain is built from TRBV2 and TRBJ2-3; 7 bases line up with TRBD2. The CDR3 loop spans 13 amino acids. CDR1 and CDR2 (germline): SNHLY, FYNNEI. The trim removed 8 bases at V and 5 bases at J, leaving 7 bases unmatched. The CDR3 nucleotides are TGTGCCAGCCTGCGGGAGATCGGAGATACGCAGTATTTT. It encodes CASLREIGDTQYF.

This clone appeared once. V usage is TRBV23-1 and J usage is TRBJ2-7; D is possibly TRBD1 (6 bases). TRBV23-1 counts as an open reading frame of uncertain function. This CDR3 is 15 amino acids long. V was clipped by 3 bases and J by 0 bases, with 12 bases between them. The CDR3 sequence: CASSHSMDSSYEQYF. The CDR3 DNA is TGCGCCAGCAGTCACTCCATGGACAGCTCCTACGAGCAGTACTTC.

This clone has a handful of counts. The chain links TRBV9 to TRBJ1-4; D remains ambiguous. The ends were cut back, 3 bases at V and 5 bases at J, with 14 bases in the middle. In germline, CDR1 is SGDLS, CDR2 YYNGEE. This CDR3 has 15 residues. CDR3 in amino acids: CASSGGVQRNEKLFF. CDR3 nucleotides: TGTGCCAGCAGCGGTGGTGTGCAGAGGAATGAAAAACTGTTTTTT.

The J gene is TRBJ2-1, the V gene TRBV5-3, with TRBD2 matching over 7 bases. TRBV5-3 has ORF status, its function being uncertain. The length of the CDR3 is 12 residues. V lost 10 bases to trimming and J lost 8 bases; unmatched junction nucleotides: 9. The CDR3 reads CAHPGLIDEQFF. The CDR3 DNA is TGTGCCCACCCGGGACTAATCGATGAGCAGTTCTTC.

The rearrangement links TRBV7-9 to TRBJ2-1; 11 positions agree with TRBD2. CDR3 length: 15 amino acids. CDR1 SEHNR and CDR2 FQNEAQ come from the germline V gene (reference sequence). Trimming removed 2 bases from V and 7 bases from J; junction bases left unmatched: 4. The CDR3 loop reads CASSLTSGSRNEQFF. The CDR3 nucleotides are TGTGCCAGCAGCTTAACTAGCGGGAGTAGGAATGAGCAGTTCTTC.

The V call is TRBV5-1, the J call TRBJ2-1, with 8 bases fitting TRBD2. This CDR3 is built from 16 residues. Trimming removed 4 bases from V and 1 base from J; junction bases left unmatched: 7. Germline V gene lookup returns CDR1 SGHRS and CDR2 YFSETQ. The CDR3 sequence is CASSPGGDPSYNEQFF. The CDR3 DNA reads TGCGCCAGCAGCCCGGGAGGGGACCCGTCCTACAATGAGCAGTTCTTC.

This clone has just one count. The chain links TRBV4-1 to TRBJ2-4; TRBD2 matches at 9 bases. CDR1 is MGHRA, CDR2 YSYEKL, per germline. The CDR3 extends over 18 amino acids. V lost 1 base to trimming and J lost 0 bases; unmatched junction nucleotides: 7. The chain's CDR3 is CASSQVQTSGLAKNIQYF. The CDR3 region has the DNA TGCGCCAGCAGCCAAGTTCAGACTAGCGGATTAGCCAAAAACATTCAGTACTTC.

The rearrangement joins TRBV19 to TRBJ2-5, with 7 bases that match TRBD2. J lost 3 bases, V lost 7 bases, and 5 bases had no gene match. CDR3 length: 13 residues. The germline CDR1 and CDR2 sequences are LNHDA and SQIVND (reference sequence). CDR3 loop: CASTPSGEETQYF. The CDR3, as DNA: TGTGCCAGTACACCGAGCGGGGAAGAGACCCAGTACTTC.

A remark on this clone: This sample also contains other DNA sequences that code for the same CDR3. The chain combines TRBV6-5 with TRBJ1-5, with D hard to call. The CDR3 sequence is 13 residues long. The germline V and J ends were trimmed by 0 bases and 7 bases, with 7 bases remaining between them. Germline V gene sequence: CDR1 MNHEY, CDR2 SVGAGI. The CDR3 here is CASSYSTGQPQHF. In nucleotides, the CDR3 is TGTGCCAGCAGTTACTCGACGGGACAGCCCCAGCATTTT.

This chain links TRBV25-1 with TRBJ2-1; TRBD1 matches 9 bases. The CDR3 totals 15 residues. The germline V gene encodes CDR1 MGHDK and CDR2 SYGVNS. V was pared by 4 bases and J by 4 bases, with 5 bases of the junction left unmatched. CDR3 sequence (DNA): TGTGCCAGCAGTGCCCTCGGGACAGGGTACAATGAGCAGTTCTTC. It encodes CASSALGTGYNEQFF.

The chain couples TRBV2 to TRBJ2-7, with 9 nucleotides matching TRBD1. J lost 3 bases, V lost 4 bases, and 4 bases had no gene match. Germline loops: CDR1 SNHLY, CDR2 FYNNEI. CDR3 length equals 14 residues. CDR3 sequence reads: CASSVQGQGYEQYF. CDR3 DNA: TGTGCCAGCAGTGTACAGGGACAGGGCTACGAGCAGTACTTC.